This is a list of T cell receptor beta chains from one sample in a study of shared clonotypes between healthy human individuals. Repertoires were generated with immunoSEQ multiplex PCR, while TCRdb's copy carries only in-frame clones and drops some. The data contain nearly 1,000,000 clones, approximately 80% of them seen just once; the ten biggest clones take up about 1.5%. Material for sequencing was memory CD4+ T cells sorted from blood. The receptors were sampled from a man between 18 and 29 years old in good health. CDR3s include the opening cysteine and the closing phenylalanine or tryptophan. The D gene is left open where the match is weak. Size is stated for part of the rows, as once, few or many counts, or as a class when the clone is expanded.

J gene: TRBJ2-1
V gene: TRBV19
clone size: .
D gene: TRBD2
CDR3 protein: CASKGAGIYNEQFF
CDR3 DNA: TGTGCCAGCAAAGGAGCGGGAATATACAATGAGCAGTTCTTC

J gene: TRBJ2-3
V gene: TRBV19
clone size: .
D gene: .
CDR3 protein: CASSKPGLDTQYF
CDR3 DNA: TGTGCCAGTAGTAAGCCGGGACTCGATACGCAGTATTTT

J gene: TRBJ2-3
V gene: TRBV19
clone size: .
D gene: .
CDR3 protein: CASTTGWTDTQYF
CDR3 DNA: TGTGCCAGTACCACAGGGTGGACAGATACGCAGTATTTT

J gene: TRBJ2-7
V gene: TRBV14
clone size: .
D gene: .
CDR3 protein: CASSQVDKAYEQYF
CDR3 DNA: TGTGCCAGCAGCCAAGTGGACAAAGCTTACGAGCAGTACTTC

J gene: TRBJ1-1
V gene: TRBV7-2
clone size: .
D gene: TRBD1
CDR3 protein: CASSLYGGRGRGNTEAFF
CDR3 DNA: TGTGCCAGCAGCTTATACGGGGGCAGGGGGCGCGGAAACACTGAAGCTTTCTTT

J gene: TRBJ2-3
V gene: TRBV5-1
clone size: .
D gene: TRBD2
CDR3 protein: CASSYSGRVTDTQYF
CDR3 DNA: TGCGCCAGCAGTTATAGCGGGAGGGTCACAGATACGCAGTATTTT

J gene: TRBJ2-5
V gene: TRBV6-1
clone size: .
D gene: TRBD2
CDR3 protein: CASSEATSGRETQYF
CDR3 DNA: TGTGCCAGCAGTGAAGCCACTAGCGGGCGGGAGACCCAGTACTTC

J gene: TRBJ2-7
V gene: TRBV5-6
clone size: .
D gene: .
CDR3 protein: CASSYQLAGIFYEQYF
CDR3 DNA: TGTGCCAGCAGCTACCAACTCGCAGGGATCTTCTACGAGCAGTACTTC

J gene: TRBJ1-1
V gene: TRBV30
clone size: .
D gene: .
CDR3 protein: CAWSVLSSTEAFF
CDR3 DNA: TGTGCCTGGAGTGTACTTTCAAGCACTGAAGCTTTCTTT

J gene: TRBJ2-7
V gene: TRBV6-1
clone size: few
D gene: TRBD1
CDR3 protein: CASSVTVGQGNEQYF
CDR3 DNA: TGTGCCAGCAGTGTTACGGTGGGACAGGGTAACGAGCAGTACTTC

J gene: TRBJ2-5
V gene: TRBV28
clone size: .
D gene: .
CDR3 protein: CASSFLWVGSKETQYF
CDR3 DNA: TGTGCCAGCAGTTTTCTATGGGTGGGCAGTAAAGAGACCCAGTACTTC

J gene: TRBJ1-2
V gene: TRBV9
clone size: .
D gene: TRBD1
CDR3 protein: CASSVATGGQYGYTF
CDR3 DNA: TGTGCCAGCAGCGTAGCTACAGGGGGCCAGTATGGCTACACCTTC

J gene: TRBJ1-2
V gene: TRBV15
clone size: .
D gene: TRBD1
CDR3 protein: CATSRGDRAGYTF
CDR3 DNA: TGTGCCACCAGCAGAGGGGACAGGGCGGGCTACACCTTC

J gene: TRBJ2-1
V gene: TRBV5-4
clone size: .
D gene: .
CDR3 protein: CASSRDAGPNNEQFF
CDR3 DNA: TGTGCCAGCAGCCGCGATGCGGGACCTAACAATGAGCAGTTCTTC

J gene: TRBJ1-5
V gene: TRBV7-8
clone size: .
D gene: .
CDR3 protein: CASSLAFGGGPQHF
CDR3 DNA: TGTGCCAGCAGCTTAGCATTCGGGGGAGGACCCCAGCATTTT

J gene: TRBJ2-7
V gene: TRBV9
clone size: .
D gene: TRBD1
CDR3 protein: CASSPTGAAYEQYF
CDR3 DNA: TGTGCCAGCAGCCCAACAGGGGCCGCCTACGAGCAGTACTTC

J gene: TRBJ2-3
V gene: TRBV11-3
clone size: .
D gene: TRBD2
CDR3 protein: CASSLGGGSTDTQYF
CDR3 DNA: TGTGCCAGCAGCTTAGGCGGGGGGTCCACAGATACGCAGTATTTT

J gene: TRBJ2-6
V gene: TRBV2
clone size: .
D gene: TRBD1
CDR3 protein: CASRTGTGGTGANVLTF
CDR3 DNA: TGTGCCAGCAGGACCGGGACAGGGGGAACTGGGGCCAACGTCCTGACTTTC

J gene: TRBJ2-1
V gene: TRBV5-1
clone size: .
D gene: TRBD1
CDR3 protein: CASSPLGTGYRNEQFF
CDR3 DNA: TGCGCCAGCAGCCCCTTGGGGACAGGGTATCGTAATGAGCAGTTCTTC

J gene: TRBJ2-5
V gene: TRBV5-1
clone size: .
D gene: .
CDR3 protein: CASRGSGSVTQETQYF
CDR3 DNA: TGCGCCAGCAGAGGATCGGGTAGCGTAACACAAGAGACCCAGTACTTC

J gene: TRBJ2-5
V gene: TRBV18
clone size: .
D gene: TRBD1
CDR3 protein: CASSPGQAETQYF
CDR3 DNA: TGTGCCAGCTCACCGGGACAGGCAGAGACCCAGTACTTC

J gene: TRBJ2-1
V gene: TRBV7-9
clone size: .
D gene: .
CDR3 protein: CASSLGYNEQFF
CDR3 DNA: TGTGCCAGCAGCTTAGGTTACAATGAGCAGTTCTTC

J gene: TRBJ1-5
V gene: TRBV6-1
clone size: .
D gene: .
CDR3 protein: CASRRQVGNQPQHF
CDR3 DNA: TGTGCCAGCAGGCGACAGGTGGGCAATCAGCCCCAGCATTTT

J gene: TRBJ1-3
V gene: TRBV9
clone size: few
D gene: .
CDR3 protein: CASSPSPGKSSGNTIYF
CDR3 DNA: TGTGCCAGCAGCCCTAGCCCGGGTAAGAGCTCTGGAAACACCATATATTTT

J gene: TRBJ2-2
V gene: TRBV30
clone size: many
D gene: TRBD2
CDR3 protein: CAWRLAGTGELFF
CDR3 DNA: TGTGCCTGGAGACTAGCGGGGACCGGGGAGCTGTTTTTT

J gene: TRBJ2-3
V gene: TRBV30
clone size: .
D gene: .
CDR3 protein: CAWTRGLTDTQYF
CDR3 DNA: TGTGCCTGGACCAGGGGTCTCACAGATACGCAGTATTTT

J gene: TRBJ2-5
V gene: TRBV5-6
clone size: .
D gene: TRBD2
CDR3 protein: CASSFLGTSGQETQYF
CDR3 DNA: TGTGCCAGCAGCTTCCTCGGGACTAGCGGACAAGAGACCCAGTACTTC

J gene: TRBJ2-1
V gene: TRBV19
clone size: .
D gene: TRBD1
CDR3 protein: CASSVTGGYNEQFF
CDR3 DNA: TGTGCCAGTAGTGTAACAGGGGGTTACAATGAGCAGTTCTTC

J gene: TRBJ2-3
V gene: TRBV5-1
clone size: .
D gene: TRBD2
CDR3 protein: CASSLAGGILDTQYF
CDR3 DNA: TGCGCCAGCAGCTTGGCCGGGGGGATCTTAGATACGCAGTATTTT

J gene: TRBJ2-7
V gene: TRBV6-5
clone size: .
D gene: .
CDR3 protein: CASSPDGASSYEQYF
CDR3 DNA: TGTGCCAGCAGTCCCGACGGGGCGAGCTCCTACGAGCAGTACTTC

J gene: TRBJ2-3
V gene: TRBV9
clone size: .
D gene: TRBD2
CDR3 protein: CASSLRSGGADTQYF
CDR3 DNA: TGTGCCAGCAGCCTCCGTAGCGGGGGGGCAGATACGCAGTATTTT

J gene: TRBJ2-3
V gene: TRBV29-1
clone size: .
D gene: TRBD1
CDR3 protein: CSVERTGSTDTQYF
CDR3 DNA: TGCAGCGTTGAAAGGACAGGCAGCACAGATACGCAGTATTTT

J gene: TRBJ1-1
V gene: TRBV18
clone size: few
D gene: .
CDR3 protein: CASSLTMGRGDTEAFF
CDR3 DNA: TGTGCCAGCTCACTTACTATGGGTAGGGGAGACACTGAAGCTTTCTTT

J gene: TRBJ2-7
V gene: TRBV5-1
clone size: .
D gene: .
CDR3 protein: CASSRDLGEQYF
CDR3 DNA: TGCGCCAGCAGCCGTGACTTAGGCGAGCAGTACTTC

J gene: TRBJ2-7
V gene: TRBV10-3
clone size: .
D gene: .
CDR3 protein: CASGIYHEQYF
CDR3 DNA: TGTGCCTCTGGGATCTACCACGAGCAGTACTTC

J gene: TRBJ2-7
V gene: TRBV21-1
clone size: .
D gene: .
CDR3 protein: CASSKAGGRSPSYEQYF
CDR3 DNA: TGTGCCAGCAGCAAAGCAGGGGGACGCTCCCCGTCCTACGAGCAGTACTTC

J gene: TRBJ1-2
V gene: TRBV19
clone size: .
D gene: .
CDR3 protein: CASSDPPGGGGYTF
CDR3 DNA: TGTGCCAGTAGTGACCCCCCGGGCGGGGGTGGCTACACCTTC

J gene: TRBJ1-1
V gene: TRBV29-1
clone size: .
D gene: .
CDR3 protein: CSVVSIYTEAFF
CDR3 DNA: TGCAGCGTTGTGAGTATATACACTGAAGCTTTCTTT

J gene: TRBJ2-7
V gene: TRBV4-3
clone size: .
D gene: .
CDR3 protein: CASSQEDGRAEQYF
CDR3 DNA: TGCGCCAGCAGCCAAGAGGACGGCCGCGCCGAGCAGTACTTC

J gene: TRBJ2-1
V gene: TRBV5-1
clone size: .
D gene: .
CDR3 protein: CASSLEARGEQFF
CDR3 DNA: TGCGCCAGCAGCTTGGAGGCGCGGGGAGAGCAGTTCTTC

J gene: TRBJ2-7
V gene: TRBV9
clone size: .
D gene: .
CDR3 protein: CASSVGGGIAYEQYF
CDR3 DNA: TGTGCCAGCAGCGTAGGCGGAGGTATTGCCTACGAGCAGTACTTC

J gene: TRBJ2-1
V gene: TRBV7-2
clone size: .
D gene: TRBD1
CDR3 protein: CASSSDRDDEQFF
CDR3 DNA: TGTGCCAGCAGCTCGGACAGGGACGATGAGCAGTTCTTC

J gene: TRBJ2-7
V gene: TRBV7-2
clone size: few
D gene: .
CDR3 protein: CASRWTVVSYEQYF
CDR3 DNA: TGTGCCAGCAGGTGGACTGTTGTTTCCTACGAGCAGTACTTC

J gene: TRBJ2-7
V gene: TRBV5-3
clone size: many
D gene: .
CDR3 protein: CARSHPPSQLTGSYEQYF
CDR3 DNA: TGTGCCAGAAGCCACCCCCCCTCACAGCTCACGGGGTCCTACGAGCAGTACTTC

J gene: TRBJ1-2
V gene: TRBV7-2
clone size: .
D gene: .
CDR3 protein: CASSLGPANYGYTF
CDR3 DNA: TGTGCCAGCAGCTTAGGGCCTGCTAACTATGGCTACACCTTC

J gene: TRBJ2-5
V gene: TRBV5-6
clone size: .
D gene: .
CDR3 protein: CASSGGLQETQYF
CDR3 DNA: TGTGCCAGCTCAGGAGGGCTCCAAGAGACCCAGTACTTC

J gene: TRBJ2-5
V gene: TRBV5-6
clone size: once
D gene: TRBD1
CDR3 protein: CASSWDSRTETQYF
CDR3 DNA: TGTGCCAGCAGCTGGGACAGTCGGACGGAGACCCAGTACTTC

J gene: TRBJ1-3
V gene: TRBV11-2
clone size: .
D gene: .
CDR3 protein: CASSSGIPSGNTIYF
CDR3 DNA: TGTGCCAGCAGTTCCGGAATCCCCTCTGGAAACACCATATATTTT

J gene: TRBJ2-1
V gene: TRBV9
clone size: many
D gene: .
CDR3 protein: CASSEGVSSYNEQFF
CDR3 DNA: TGTGCCAGCAGCGAAGGGGTCAGCTCCTACAATGAGCAGTTCTTC

J gene: TRBJ2-7
V gene: TRBV5-4
clone size: .
D gene: .
CDR3 protein: CASSLDAAYEQYF
CDR3 DNA: TGTGCCAGCAGCTTAGACGCGGCCTACGAGCAGTACTTC

J gene: TRBJ2-1
V gene: TRBV29-1
clone size: .
D gene: .
CDR3 protein: CSVDSNEQFF
CDR3 DNA: TGCAGCGTTGATTCTAATGAGCAGTTCTTC

J gene: TRBJ1-6
V gene: TRBV18
clone size: .
D gene: TRBD1
CDR3 protein: CASSPDRGWNSPLHF
CDR3 DNA: TGTGCCAGCTCACCGGACAGGGGTTGGAATTCACCCCTCCACTTT

J gene: TRBJ2-7
V gene: TRBV7-9
clone size: .
D gene: .
CDR3 protein: CASSSRGSYEQYF
CDR3 DNA: TGTGCCAGCAGCTCCCGGGGCTCCTACGAGCAGTACTTC

J gene: TRBJ2-3
V gene: TRBV7-2
clone size: .
D gene: .
CDR3 protein: CASSLGPDTQYF
CDR3 DNA: TGTGCCAGCAGCTTAGGTCCAGATACGCAGTATTTT

J gene: TRBJ2-3
V gene: TRBV7-2
clone size: .
D gene: .
CDR3 protein: CASSLDPTDTQYF
CDR3 DNA: TGTGCCAGCAGCTTAGACCCCACAGATACGCAGTATTTT

J gene: TRBJ1-4
V gene: TRBV25-1
clone size: once
D gene: .
CDR3 protein: CASSESGSWEKLFF
CDR3 DNA: TGTGCCAGCAGTGAATCAGGGTCCTGGGAAAAACTGTTTTTT

J gene: TRBJ2-1
V gene: TRBV5-5
clone size: .
D gene: TRBD2
CDR3 protein: CASSWGGPIYNEQFF
CDR3 DNA: TGTGCCAGCAGCTGGGGGGGACCGATCTACAATGAGCAGTTCTTC